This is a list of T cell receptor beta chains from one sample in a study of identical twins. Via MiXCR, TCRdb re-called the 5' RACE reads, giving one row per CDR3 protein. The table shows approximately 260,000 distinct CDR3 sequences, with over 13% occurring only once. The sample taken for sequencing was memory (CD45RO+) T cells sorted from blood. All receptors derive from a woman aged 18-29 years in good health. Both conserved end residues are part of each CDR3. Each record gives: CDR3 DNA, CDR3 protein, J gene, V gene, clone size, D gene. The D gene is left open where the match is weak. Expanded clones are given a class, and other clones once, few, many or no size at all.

DNA: TGTGCCAGCAGTTCCTCAGACAGTGAAGCTTTCTTT
CDR3: CASSSSDSEAFF
J: TRBJ1-1
V: TRBV12-3/TRBV12-4
size: few
D: -

DNA: TGTGCCAGCGAATCGGGCACAGATACGCAGTATTTT
CDR3: CASESGTDTQYF
J: TRBJ2-3
V: TRBV12-3/TRBV12-4
size: many
D: -

DNA: TGCGCCAGCAGCCTGGGGACTTACGGGTACAATGAGCAGTTCTTC
CDR3: CASSLGTYGYNEQFF
J: TRBJ2-1
V: TRBV5-1
size: -
D: -

DNA: TGCGCCAGCAACCGGGACAGAAACAATGAGCAGTTCTTC
CDR3: CASNRDRNNEQFF
J: TRBJ2-1
V: TRBV5-1
size: -
D: TRBD1

DNA: TGTGCCAGCAGGCTACAGGATAAGGAGACCCAGTACTTC
CDR3: CASRLQDKETQYF
J: TRBJ2-5
V: TRBV2
size: few
D: -

DNA: TGTGCCAGCAGCTCCCAGCCGGGACAATCTGAAGCTTTCTTT
CDR3: CASSSQPGQSEAFF
J: TRBJ1-1
V: TRBV7-2
size: few
D: -

DNA: TGTGCCAGCAGCTTTGGACTAGCCGAAGATACGCAGTATTTT
CDR3: CASSFGLAEDTQYF
J: TRBJ2-3
V: TRBV7-2
size: -
D: TRBD2

DNA: TGCAGCGTTGTCTTAGACAGCCCCTTTGAAGCTTTCTTT
CDR3: CSVVLDSPFEAFF
J: TRBJ1-1
V: TRBV29-1
size: few
D: -

DNA: TGCAGTGCTAGGGCCGCGACCCCAGATGAAAAACTGTTTTTT
CDR3: CSARAATPDEKLFF
J: TRBJ1-4
V: TRBV20-1
size: few
D: -

DNA: TGTGCCATCAGTGATTGGGCAAACACCTACGAGCAGTACTTC
CDR3: CAISDWANTYEQYF
J: TRBJ2-7
V: TRBV10-3
size: many
D: -

DNA: TGCGCCAGCAGCACCGGACTAGCAAGTGCAGATACGCAGTATTTT
CDR3: CASSTGLASADTQYF
J: TRBJ2-3
V: TRBV5-1
size: many
D: TRBD2

DNA: TGCGCCAGCAGCTTGGACCCCAGGGGGACCCAGTACTTC
CDR3: CASSLDPRGTQYF
J: TRBJ2-5
V: TRBV5-1
size: few
D: -

DNA: TGTGCCAGCAGTGGGGACAGGGGTCCCTATGGCTACACCTTC
CDR3: CASSGDRGPYGYTF
J: TRBJ1-2
V: TRBV2
size: -
D: TRBD1

DNA: TGTGCCAGCAGCTCGACAGGGATGGAGACCCAGTACTTC
CDR3: CASSSTGMETQYF
J: TRBJ2-5
V: TRBV5-4
size: -
D: TRBD1

DNA: TGTGCCAGCAGCCTTCAAAGGGCCTACAATGAGCAGTTCTTC
CDR3: CASSLQRAYNEQFF
J: TRBJ2-1
V: TRBV4-2
size: many
D: -

DNA: TGTGCCAGCCAACGAGGGACTAGCTGGGGGAGCACAGATACGCAGTATTTT
CDR3: CASQRGTSWGSTDTQYF
J: TRBJ2-3
V: TRBV6-1
size: -
D: TRBD2

DNA: TGCAGCGTTGACCAGACAGGGTCCCACGAGCAGTACTTC
CDR3: CSVDQTGSHEQYF
J: TRBJ2-7
V: TRBV29-1
size: many
D: TRBD1

DNA: TGTGCCAGCAGCATCGGGACAGAGCTAAACACTGAAGCTTTCTTT
CDR3: CASSIGTELNTEAFF
J: TRBJ1-1
V: TRBV12-3/TRBV12-4
size: -
D: TRBD1

DNA: TGTGCCAGCAGCTTTAAGGGCGGGGGAATCACAGATACGCAGTATTTT
CDR3: CASSFKGGGITDTQYF
J: TRBJ2-3
V: TRBV7-9
size: -
D: TRBD2

DNA: TGTGCCAGCAGCCCTTTGACAGGGTTGGACACTGAAGCTTTCTTT
CDR3: CASSPLTGLDTEAFF
J: TRBJ1-1
V: TRBV9
size: -
D: TRBD1

DNA: TGTGCCAGCAGTTCTAGCGGGAGGGCCGACGGGGAGCTGTTTTTT
CDR3: CASSSSGRADGELFF
J: TRBJ2-2
V: TRBV28
size: -
D: TRBD2

DNA: TGTGCCACCAGTGATGGGAGGGGTAGTAGGCAAGAGACCCAGTACTTC
CDR3: CATSDGRGSRQETQYF
J: TRBJ2-5
V: TRBV24-1
size: -
D: TRBD2

DNA: TGTGCCAGCAGCCCGCAGCGGGACAGGGTTGGCGAGCAGTACTTC
CDR3: CASSPQRDRVGEQYF
J: TRBJ2-7
V: TRBV7-2
size: -
D: TRBD1

DNA: TGTGCCAGCAGCGGCCGACTAGTCGGCGGGGAGCTGTTTTTT
CDR3: CASSGRLVGGELFF
J: TRBJ2-2
V: TRBV9
size: -
D: -

DNA: TGCAGTGCTAGACACTACACCGGGGAGCTGTTTTTT
CDR3: CSARHYTGELFF
J: TRBJ2-2
V: TRBV20-1
size: few
D: -

DNA: TGCAGCCCGGACAGATCTCTAGAGACCCAGTACTTC
CDR3: CSPDRSLETQYF
J: TRBJ2-5
V: TRBV20-1
size: -
D: -

DNA: TGTGCCAGCAGCTTAAAGGAGGCGGGGGTTTACGAGCAGTACTTC
CDR3: CASSLKEAGVYEQYF
J: TRBJ2-7
V: TRBV7-6
size: few
D: TRBD2